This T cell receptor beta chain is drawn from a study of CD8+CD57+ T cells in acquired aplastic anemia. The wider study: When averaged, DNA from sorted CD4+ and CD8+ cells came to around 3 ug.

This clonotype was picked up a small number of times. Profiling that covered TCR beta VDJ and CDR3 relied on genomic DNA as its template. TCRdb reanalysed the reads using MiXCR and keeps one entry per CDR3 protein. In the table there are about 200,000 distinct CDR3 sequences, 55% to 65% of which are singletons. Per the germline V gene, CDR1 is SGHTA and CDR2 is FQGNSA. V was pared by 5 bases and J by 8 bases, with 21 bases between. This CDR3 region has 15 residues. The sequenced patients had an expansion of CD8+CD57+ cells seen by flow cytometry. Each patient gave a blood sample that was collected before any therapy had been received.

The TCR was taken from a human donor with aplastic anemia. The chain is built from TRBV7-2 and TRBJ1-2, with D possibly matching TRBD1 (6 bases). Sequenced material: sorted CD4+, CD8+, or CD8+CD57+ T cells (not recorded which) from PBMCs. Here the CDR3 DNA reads TGTGCCAGCAGCCTGGAAGGGGGGACCGGCTACGGCTACACCTTC. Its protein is CASSLEGGTGYGYTF.